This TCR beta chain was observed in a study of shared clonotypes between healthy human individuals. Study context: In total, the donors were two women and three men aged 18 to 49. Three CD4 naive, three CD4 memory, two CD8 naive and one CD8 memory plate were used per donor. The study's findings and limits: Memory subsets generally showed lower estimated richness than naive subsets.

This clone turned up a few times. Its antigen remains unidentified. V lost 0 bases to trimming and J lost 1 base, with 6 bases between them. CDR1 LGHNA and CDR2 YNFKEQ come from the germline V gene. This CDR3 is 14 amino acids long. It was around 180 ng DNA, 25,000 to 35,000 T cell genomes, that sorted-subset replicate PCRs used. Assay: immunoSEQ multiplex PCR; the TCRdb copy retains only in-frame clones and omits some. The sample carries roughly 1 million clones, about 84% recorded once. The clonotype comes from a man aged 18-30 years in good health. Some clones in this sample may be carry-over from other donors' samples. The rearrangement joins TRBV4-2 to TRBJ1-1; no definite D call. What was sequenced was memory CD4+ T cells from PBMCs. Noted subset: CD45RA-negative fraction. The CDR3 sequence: CASSQEWGNTEAFF. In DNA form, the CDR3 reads TGTGCCAGCAGCCAAGAATGGGGGAACACTGAAGCTTTCTTT.